This TCR beta chain was captured in a study of blood T cell repertoires in COVID-19. Study at large: Spain, Italy and the United States supplied samples that represented acute and convalescent COVID-19. PBMCs, B-cell-depleted T cells, or T cells provided the cDNA or gDNA that made up the material.

V was shortened by 0 bases and J by 4 bases, with 5 bases between the two germline ends. CDR1 LGHNA and CDR2 YSLEER come from the germline V gene. This CDR3 spans 13 amino acids. This clone showed up just once. Authors' processing steps: Nucleated cell number was recorded as an estimate derived from reference gene primer amplification. Sequencing was performed with immunoSEQ multiplex PCR; in TCRdb, only in-frame clones are kept and a portion is missing. V and J calls and clone size are as listed in that table; D and trimming were resolved from the DNA. The data contain fewer than 200,000 clones, 80% to 90% of them seen just once; the ten biggest clones take up about 1.9%.

The receptor comes from a woman at least 80 years old with acute or convalescent COVID-19. The chain recombines TRBV4-3 with TRBJ2-3; D unclear. The source material was peripheral blood. CDR3 DNA sequence: TGCGCCAGCAGCCAAGACAGGCCAGATACGCAGTATTTT. This translates into CASSQDRPDTQYF.